This entry describes one T cell receptor (beta chain). The data derive from a study of blood T cell repertoires in COVID-19. Only in-frame clones appear in the TCRdb table, and some are missing; sequencing was by immunoSEQ multiplex PCR. The sample records 400,000 or so clones, about 91% being singletons. V lost 4 bases and J lost 5; bases outside the gene matches: 8. There are 14 residues in the CDR3. Germline CDR1 reads SGDLS; CDR2 reads YYNGEE. This TCR was recovered from a woman between 40 and 50 years old with COVID-19, enrolled during active disease. Sequenced: peripheral blood. This rearrangement joins TRBV9 to TRBJ1-2, with 7 bases matching TRBD1. CDR3 loop: CASSLRTGQYGYTF. The CDR3 DNA reads as TGTGCCAGCAGCCTCCGGACAGGACAATATGGCTACACCTTC.